The clone carrying this T cell receptor (beta chain) was observed a few times. Its antigen remains unidentified. At the DNA level, this CDR3 is encoded by other sequences in the same sample as well. This sample was included in a study of shared clonotypes between healthy human individuals. Study results and limitations: Some clonotypes were shared by all four sorted-subset donors, while others were not shared. The non-shared ones had lower generation probabilities than the shared ones.

Using immunoSEQ multiplex PCR, the repertoire was profiled, and TCRdb retains in-frame clones only, with some absent. The table lists 1.6 million or so clones, roughly 96% of them singletons. Trimming took off 2 bases at V and 0 bases at J, with 6 bases between the two ends. CDR3 length equals 14 residues. Germline-derived CDR1 and CDR2 are SGHTA and FQGNSA. The J gene is TRBJ2-3, the V gene TRBV7-2; the D is unclear. Sequenced material: naive CD4+ T cells sorted from blood. As for subset: CD45RA+ positively selected. This clonotype originated in a man aged 25-40 years in good health. The CDR3 sequence: CASSLRSSTDTQYF. The CDR3 DNA reads TGTGCCAGCAGCTTAAGGTCCAGCACAGATACGCAGTATTTT.